Listed below are T cell receptor beta chains from one sample, sequenced in a study of OX40 agonist ivuxolimab in advanced cancers. The method was immunoSEQ multiplex PCR; TCRdb's version includes in-frame clones alone and lacks a portion of them. The repertoire holds 80,000 or so clones, with 90% to 95% as singletons. Specimen: CD4+ or CD8+ T cells sorted from blood, collected in a trial of the OX40 agonist ivuxolimab. These receptors all stem from an adult with an advanced solid tumor such as melanoma, head and neck, liver or kidney cancer. The CDR3 runs from the conserved cysteine through the conserved F or W. The D gene is left open where the match is weak. Only part of the rows carry a size: once, few, many, or a class if the clone is expanded.

V gene: TRBV19; J gene: TRBJ2-7; clone size: .; D gene: .; CDR3 protein: CASSISGVKGSYEQYF; CDR3 DNA: TGTGCCAGTAGTATATCTGGGGTCAAGGGATCATACGAGCAGTACTTC
V gene: TRBV28; J gene: TRBJ2-7; clone size: .; D gene: .; CDR3 protein: CASSGRRDTYEQYF; CDR3 DNA: TGTGCCAGCAGCGGCCGTAGGGACACATACGAGCAGTACTTC
V gene: TRBV2; J gene: TRBJ1-6; clone size: once; D gene: .; CDR3 protein: CASIISDNSPLHF; CDR3 DNA: TGTGCCAGCATTATTAGTGATAATTCACCCCTCCACTTT
V gene: TRBV29-1; J gene: TRBJ2-1; clone size: few; D gene: .; CDR3 protein: CSVEGQGSNEQFF; CDR3 DNA: TGCAGCGTTGAGGGGCAGGGTTCCAATGAGCAGTTCTTC
V gene: TRBV6-5; J gene: TRBJ2-1; clone size: .; D gene: TRBD1; CDR3 protein: CASSYSTLDRVFF; CDR3 DNA: TGTGCCAGCAGTTACTCGACCCTGGACAGGGTATTCTTC
V gene: TRBV10-1; J gene: TRBJ2-3; clone size: .; D gene: TRBD2; CDR3 protein: CASSELLAGGGRDTQYF; CDR3 DNA: TGCGCCAGCAGTGAACTACTAGCGGGAGGGGGAAGAGATACGCAGTATTTT
V gene: TRBV12-2; J gene: TRBJ2-3; clone size: .; D gene: .; CDR3 protein: CASRLARGLADTQYF; CDR3 DNA: TGTGCAAGTCGCTTAGCGAGGGGATTAGCAGATACGCAGTATTTT
V gene: TRBV7-2; J gene: TRBJ2-7; clone size: .; D gene: .; CDR3 protein: CASSLEGRYEQYF; CDR3 DNA: TGTGCCAGCAGCTTAGAGGGGCGGTACGAGCAGTACTTC
V gene: TRBV19; J gene: TRBJ2-2; clone size: .; D gene: .; CDR3 protein: CASSMVGGGNTGELFF; CDR3 DNA: TGTGCCAGTAGTATGGTCGGCGGAGGGAACACCGGGGAGCTGTTTTTT
V gene: TRBV28; J gene: TRBJ1-5; clone size: .; D gene: .; CDR3 protein: CASSLSVQPQHF; CDR3 DNA: TGTGCCAGCAGTTTAAGCGTTCAGCCCCAGCATTTT
V gene: TRBV28; J gene: TRBJ1-6; clone size: .; D gene: TRBD1; CDR3 protein: CASSLDRVRPLHF; CDR3 DNA: TGTGCCAGCAGCTTGGACAGGGTCCGTCCCCTCCACTTT
V gene: TRBV9; J gene: TRBJ2-2; clone size: .; D gene: TRBD2; CDR3 protein: CASSVGAVAGGSGELFF; CDR3 DNA: TGTGCCAGCAGCGTAGGGGCGGTAGCGGGAGGCAGCGGGGAGCTGTTTTTT
V gene: TRBV11-2; J gene: TRBJ1-6; clone size: .; D gene: .; CDR3 protein: CASTQRQGDNSPLHF; CDR3 DNA: TGTGCCAGCACTCAGCGGCAGGGTGATAATTCACCCCTCCACTTT
V gene: TRBV7-9; J gene: TRBJ2-1; clone size: .; D gene: .; CDR3 protein: CASSFRPRGGTYNEQFF; CDR3 DNA: TGTGCCAGCAGCTTCCGCCCAAGGGGGGGGACCTACAATGAGCAGTTCTTC
V gene: TRBV7-6; J gene: TRBJ2-7; clone size: .; D gene: TRBD2; CDR3 protein: CASSLAYGLGSHEQYF; CDR3 DNA: TGTGCCAGCAGCTTAGCTTACGGACTAGGCTCCCACGAGCAGTACTTC
V gene: TRBV2; J gene: TRBJ1-4; clone size: .; D gene: TRBD1; CDR3 protein: CASSERTGGGEKLFF; CDR3 DNA: TGTGCCAGCAGTGAGAGGACAGGGGGTGGCGAAAAACTGTTTTTT
V gene: TRBV10-3; J gene: TRBJ2-7; clone size: .; D gene: .; CDR3 protein: CATRLQGSEQYF; CDR3 DNA: TGTGCCACTAGACTACAGGGAAGCGAGCAGTACTTC
V gene: TRBV30; J gene: TRBJ2-1; clone size: .; D gene: TRBD2; CDR3 protein: CAWSVRTSVRGLQFF; CDR3 DNA: TGTGCCTGGAGTGTAAGGACTAGCGTACGTGGTTTGCAGTTCTTC
V gene: TRBV6-5; J gene: TRBJ1-1; clone size: .; D gene: TRBD1; CDR3 protein: CASTDRGGNTEAFF; CDR3 DNA: TGTGCCAGCACTGACAGGGGAGGGAACACTGAAGCTTTCTTT
V gene: TRBV5-1; J gene: TRBJ2-5; clone size: .; D gene: TRBD2; CDR3 protein: CASSLQTSGEETQYF; CDR3 DNA: TGCGCCAGCAGCTTGCAGACTAGCGGGGAGGAGACCCAGTACTTC
V gene: TRBV7-9; J gene: TRBJ2-2; clone size: .; D gene: TRBD2; CDR3 protein: CASNLLGGTLNTGELFF; CDR3 DNA: TGTGCCAGCAACTTATTGGGGGGGACGCTGAACACCGGGGAGCTGTTTTTT
V gene: TRBV7-2; J gene: TRBJ1-2; clone size: .; D gene: TRBD1; CDR3 protein: CASSLRPGQGGGYTF; CDR3 DNA: TGTGCCAGCAGCCTAAGACCCGGCCAGGGGGGAGGCTACACCTTC
V gene: TRBV6-6; J gene: TRBJ2-2; clone size: .; D gene: TRBD1; CDR3 protein: CASSYSNQGAEELFF; CDR3 DNA: TGTGCCAGCAGTTACTCGAACCAGGGGGCGGAAGAGCTGTTTTTT
V gene: TRBV19; J gene: TRBJ1-1; clone size: .; D gene: .; CDR3 protein: CASSLPSVNTEAFF; CDR3 DNA: TGTGCCAGTAGTTTACCGTCGGTGAACACTGAAGCTTTCTTT
V gene: TRBV18; J gene: TRBJ2-5; clone size: .; D gene: .; CDR3 protein: CASSPQQGRPETQYF; CDR3 DNA: TGTGCCAGCTCACCCCAGCAGGGGAGGCCGGAGACCCAGTACTTC
V gene: TRBV18; J gene: TRBJ2-7; clone size: .; D gene: TRBD2; CDR3 protein: CASSPLVGAGSGEQYF; CDR3 DNA: TGTGCCAGCTCACCGCTGGTCGGAGCGGGAAGCGGCGAGCAGTACTTC
V gene: TRBV28; J gene: TRBJ1-2; clone size: .; D gene: .; CDR3 protein: CASSPPLGLSYGYTF; CDR3 DNA: TGTGCCAGCAGCCCCCCCTTGGGGTTAAGCTATGGCTACACCTTC
V gene: TRBV11-2; J gene: TRBJ1-2; clone size: .; D gene: .; CDR3 protein: CASSLAGGAGYGYTF; CDR3 DNA: TGTGCCAGCAGCTTAGCCGGGGGGGCTGGCTATGGCTACACCTTC
V gene: TRBV2; J gene: TRBJ1-1; clone size: .; D gene: .; CDR3 protein: CASRPRQISEAFF; CDR3 DNA: TGTGCCAGCAGACCCCGACAGATATCTGAAGCTTTCTTT
V gene: TRBV7-2; J gene: TRBJ2-3; clone size: once; D gene: .; CDR3 protein: CASSPKGLAFGGSTDTQYF; CDR3 DNA: TGTGCCAGCAGCCCAAAGGGCCTAGCGTTCGGAGGTAGCACAGATACGCAGTATTTT
V gene: TRBV7-8; J gene: TRBJ2-5; clone size: .; D gene: TRBD1; CDR3 protein: CASSSVGRGETQYF; CDR3 DNA: TGTGCCAGCAGCTCAGTCGGCAGGGGGGAGACCCAGTACTTC
V gene: TRBV5-1; J gene: TRBJ1-1; clone size: .; D gene: .; CDR3 protein: CASTSLGEAFF; CDR3 DNA: TGCGCCAGCACTTCCTTAGGCGAAGCTTTCTTT
V gene: TRBV9; J gene: TRBJ2-5; clone size: .; D gene: .; CDR3 protein: CASSPSGLIEETQYF; CDR3 DNA: TGTGCCAGCAGCCCCAGCGGGTTGATAGAAGAGACCCAGTACTTC
V gene: TRBV18; J gene: TRBJ2-7; clone size: .; D gene: TRBD2; CDR3 protein: CASSQGLAGPYEQYF; CDR3 DNA: TGTGCCAGCTCACAGGGACTAGCGGGACCCTACGAGCAGTACTTC
V gene: TRBV27; J gene: TRBJ1-3; clone size: .; D gene: TRBD1; CDR3 protein: CASSSRTPDRGPGNTIYF; CDR3 DNA: TGTGCCAGCAGTTCTCGAACACCGGACAGGGGGCCTGGAAACACCATATATTTT
V gene: TRBV28; J gene: TRBJ1-1; clone size: .; D gene: TRBD1; CDR3 protein: CASSFPTGGVSEAFF; CDR3 DNA: TGTGCCAGCAGTTTCCCGACAGGGGGCGTCTCTGAAGCTTTCTTT
V gene: TRBV5-6; J gene: TRBJ2-1; clone size: .; D gene: TRBD1; CDR3 protein: CASSPGQGSYNEQFF; CDR3 DNA: TGTGCCAGCAGCCCGGGACAGGGCTCCTACAATGAGCAGTTCTTC
V gene: TRBV9; J gene: TRBJ2-7; clone size: .; D gene: TRBD2; CDR3 protein: CASSPGLADYYEQYF; CDR3 DNA: TGTGCCAGCAGCCCCGGACTAGCGGACTACTACGAGCAGTACTTC
V gene: TRBV5-1; J gene: TRBJ2-1; clone size: once; D gene: TRBD2; CDR3 protein: CASSYSGSGFYNEQFF; CDR3 DNA: TGCGCCAGCAGCTATTCTGGTAGCGGGTTTTACAATGAGCAGTTCTTC
V gene: TRBV2; J gene: TRBJ1-1; clone size: once; D gene: TRBD1; CDR3 protein: CASRRPNRGAFF; CDR3 DNA: TGTGCCAGCCGACGGCCTAACAGGGGAGCTTTCTTT
V gene: TRBV30; J gene: TRBJ2-2; clone size: .; D gene: TRBD1; CDR3 protein: CACQPGQLNTGELFF; CDR3 DNA: TGTGCATGTCAGCCGGGACAGCTGAACACCGGGGAGCTGTTTTTT
V gene: TRBV5-1; J gene: TRBJ2-2; clone size: .; D gene: .; CDR3 protein: CASSLAYGYTGELFF; CDR3 DNA: TGCGCCAGCAGCTTGGCGTACGGGTACACCGGGGAGCTGTTTTTT
V gene: TRBV9; J gene: TRBJ2-1; clone size: .; D gene: TRBD1; CDR3 protein: CASSLWTGSPYNEQFF; CDR3 DNA: TGTGCCAGCAGCCTATGGACAGGGAGTCCCTACAATGAGCAGTTCTTC
V gene: TRBV28; J gene: TRBJ2-5; clone size: .; D gene: .; CDR3 protein: CASRHRPAQETQYF; CDR3 DNA: TGTGCCAGCAGACATCGACCGGCTCAAGAGACCCAGTACTTC
V gene: TRBV6-6; J gene: TRBJ2-1; clone size: .; D gene: .; CDR3 protein: CASGTRYSSYNEQFF; CDR3 DNA: TGTGCCAGCGGTACACGATACTCCTCCTACAATGAGCAGTTCTTC
V gene: TRBV11-2; J gene: TRBJ1-1; clone size: .; D gene: .; CDR3 protein: CASSLVARGDTEAFF; CDR3 DNA: TGTGCCAGCAGCTTAGTAGCTCGGGGTGACACTGAAGCTTTCTTT
V gene: TRBV15; J gene: TRBJ1-6; clone size: .; D gene: TRBD1; CDR3 protein: CATSWDRNNSPLHF; CDR3 DNA: TGTGCCACCAGCTGGGACAGAAATAATTCACCCCTCCACTTT
V gene: TRBV10-3; J gene: TRBJ1-1; clone size: .; D gene: .; CDR3 protein: CAISESGVVTEAFF; CDR3 DNA: TGTGCCATCAGTGAGTCGGGGGTAGTTACTGAAGCTTTCTTT
V gene: TRBV19; J gene: TRBJ2-2; clone size: .; D gene: TRBD2; CDR3 protein: CASSANRASGGMAGELFF; CDR3 DNA: TGTGCCAGTAGTGCTAACCGGGCTAGCGGGGGGATGGCCGGGGAGCTGTTTTTT